This T cell receptor (beta chain) was identified in a study of control samples from healthy donors and cancer patients. The CDR3 sequence is 12 residues long. Per germline, CDR1 MDHEN and CDR2 SYDVKM. Trimming took off 10 bases at V and 0 bases at J, with 7 bases between the two ends. The repertoire was sequenced with immunoSEQ multiplex PCR; TCRdb's copy has only in-frame clones and lacks some. The table lists roughly 150,000 clones, 88% of them singletons. This sequence joins TRBV28 and TRBJ1-3; D unclear. The specimen was blood. This sequence was found in a man aged 18-30 years in good health. Here the CDR3 DNA reads TGTGCCACCAAATCCTCTGGAAACACCATATATTTT. Translating it yields CATKSSGNTIYF.